The clone carrying this TCR beta chain was detected a few times. Its antigen remains unknown. These data originate in a study of blood T cells in healthy people across ages. For the second PCR, which ran for 7 to 11 cycles, a sample-barcoded 5' primer and a J-beta primer mix were used. TCRdb used MiXCR to reprocess the 5' RACE reads, holding one entry per CDR3 protein. The data hold around 1,700,000 distinct CDR3 sequences, with under 30% observed a single time. Broader study findings: A roughly linear age-dependent decrease characterized TCR beta diversity per million T cells.

Per germline, CDR1 LGHNT and CDR2 FRNRAP. CDR3 length: 15 residues. The V end was cut by 5 bases, the J end by 4 bases, with 18 bases between. Material: blood. The origin of this receptor is a woman aged 30 to 39 in good health. V and J are TRBV12-5 and TRBJ2-7, with D perhaps given as TRBD1 or TRBD2 (5 bases each). The CDR3 coding sequence is TGTGCTAGTGGTCCAGGCACCGGGACGTCGTACGAGCAGTACTTC. Translation gives CASGPGTGTSYEQYF.